This T cell receptor (beta chain) was identified in a study of blood T cell repertoires in COVID-19 (dated by TCRdb to the early 2020s). Background for the entire study: The collaborator samples originated in the United States, Italy and Spain and spanned the acute and convalescent phases of COVID-19. Nearly every sample came with metadata listing a de-identified subject ID, COVID-19 status, age in years and sex. The samples were drawn from the first 160 participants of the ongoing ImmuneRACE study and from 950 to 1,500 subjects provided by 6 global collaborators. The prospective study material was composed of cDNA or gDNA derived from T cells, B-cell-depleted T cells, or PBMCs. Deeply sampled blood TCRbeta repertoires from subjects exposed to, actively infected with, or recovered from COVID-19 were included in the dataset. Where HLA class I and class II types were available, the types were taken from metadata supplied by the sample provider, not from assay-based typing. The repertoires were made available in a free public database intended to serve as a resource for research on the immune response to SARS-CoV-2.

At the junction V is shortened by 4 bases and J by 6 bases; bases outside the gene matches: 9. CDR1 and CDR2 (SGHRS, YFSETQ) derive from the germline V gene. The CDR3 spans 14 residues, from the cysteine through the phenylalanine. Just CDR3 DNA is preserved here, 42 bases in frame from base 1. TCRbeta CDR3 regions were amplified from genomic DNA by means of the immunoSEQ Assay, a bias-controlled multiplex PCR. In the original analysis: Nucleated cell counts per sample were estimated from amplification of reference gene primers within the assay. To quantify the absolute abundance of each unique TCRbeta CDR3 rearrangement, sequence reads were collapsed and filtered. For each sample, productive Simpson clonality was calculated by taking the square root of Simpson's diversity index across productive rearrangements. This is the immuneACCESS table as TCRdb keeps it, with only in-frame sequences that have V and J called. A part of the clones is gone; compared with another copy, unresolved V genes explain less than half, and the rest is unexplained. The V and J calls and the clone size are those of that table, but D and trimming were determined from the DNA. The sample table records about 480,000 clones; 75% to 90% of these occur just once. The ten largest clones represent approximately 0.9% of the sample.

Regarding this clone: Its antigen remains undetermined. No qualities accompany the bases; no much larger clone lies one base away.

What the study reported, not specific to this receptor: Clinical and demographic metadata were provided uncurated, with the amount varying by source and participant.

One collaborating source in Seattle enrolled patients while the patients were actively infected and followed the patients over time throughout the course of disease. Whole blood was collected in K2EDTA tubes by collaborating institutions according to the institutions' own protocols. For TCRbeta analysis, collaborators shipped samples as frozen whole blood, isolated PBMCs, or DNA extracted from either of those sample types. The sequence came from a man aged 18 to 30 with COVID-19, enrolled during active disease. The rearranged segments are TRBV5-1 and TRBJ2-7; a stretch of 8 junction bases matches TRBD1. Sample: peripheral blood. The CDR3 reads as follows: CASSPGTGFIEQYF. The base sequence is TGCGCCAGCAGCCCCGGGACAGGTTTCATCGAGCAGTACTTC.